This TCR beta chain was retrieved from a study of blood T cell repertoires in COVID-19. Study-wide context: Researchers got acute and convalescent COVID-19 samples from the United States, Italy and Spain. Sample material is recorded as cDNA or gDNA derived from T cells, B-cell-depleted T cells, or PBMCs.

This clone was seen a single time. Under the authors' procedure: Amplifying reference gene primers gave estimates of nucleated cell counts. The assay was immunoSEQ multiplex PCR, and TCRdb's table has in-frame clones only and misses some. The DNA gave D and trimming, while V, J and clone size come from that table. The sample consists of roughly 28,000 clones, 87% of them appearing once. The sequenced material came from peripheral blood. The sequence was collected from a human donor in a cohort sampled during active COVID-19.

The CDR3 region is CSVEGESPGEEQFF. CDR3 DNA sequence: TGCAGCGTTGAGGGAGAGTCCCCAGGGGAGGAGCAGTTCTTC. The chain employs TRBV29-1 and TRBJ2-1, with D perhaps TRBD1 (6 bases). Trimming shortened V by 3 bases and J by 10 bases, and 19 bases separated the two germline ends. This CDR3 comprises 14 residues. From germline, CDR1 is SQVTM and CDR2 ANQGSEA.